The 14 T cell receptor beta chains reported below all come from one sample, sequenced in a study of Graves' ophthalmopathy and Graves' hyperthyroidism. CDR3 regions of TCR beta were amplified from RNA transcripts. In the first round, RT-PCR was carried out with HTBI primers, and a multiplex PCR formed the second round. TCRdb ran MiXCR on the multiplex PCR reads and lists one entry per CDR3 protein. The sample records about 370,000 distinct CDR3 sequences, roughly a sixth being singletons. The specimen was peripheral blood. The receptors derive from an adult woman with stable Graves' hyperthyroidism.

This clonotype has ten or more counts. The chain uses TRBV6-9 and TRBJ2-7, with a tentative D call TRBD2 (5 bases). Between the trimmed V and J ends, which lost 4 bases and 2 bases, there was a span of 9 bases. This CDR3 contains 13 residues. CDR1 is MNHGY, CDR2 SVAAGI, per germline. The CDR3 loop reads CASSSPGAYEQYF. CDR3 DNA: TGTGCCAGCAGTTCGCCCGGGGCCTACGAGCAGTACTTC.

This clonotype appeared a few times. V and J are TRBV28 and TRBJ2-7; TRBD2 agrees at 14 bases. The CDR3 sequence is 17 residues long. Losses at the gene ends were 5 bases for V and 0 bases for J; bases not matched to a gene: 6. CDR1 and CDR2 (germline): MDHEN, SYDVKM. Written as DNA, the CDR3 is TGTGCCAGCAGTCTGACTAGCGGGGGGGTAAGCTCCTACGAGCAGTACTTC. Amino acids: CASSLTSGGVSSYEQYF.

This clonotype was counted many times. This CDR3 is CASRDQAPLHF. In DNA, the CDR3 is TGTGCCAGCAGGGACCAGGCACCCCTCCACTTT. V and J are TRBV28 and TRBJ1-6; D unresolved. Germline V gives CDR1 MDHEN, CDR2 SYDVKM. The CDR3 is 11 residues long. With 6 bases removed from V and 11 bases from J, the gap between germline ends came to 8 bases. The whole variable domain, remainder taken from reference TRBV28 and TRBJ1-6, is DVKVTQSSRYLVKRTGEKVFLECVQDMDHENMFWYRQDPGLGLRLIYFSYDVKMKEKGDIPEGYSVSREKKERFSLILESASTNQTSMYLCASRDQAPLHFGNGTRLTVT.

This clonotype was seen many times. J is TRBJ2-7 and V is TRBV2, with D uncertain. V was clipped by 5 bases and J by 4 bases, with 9 bases between them. This CDR3 is built from 12 residues. Germline V CDR1 and CDR2: SNHLY, FYNNEI. The chain's CDR3 is CASSLSNYEQYF. DNA for the CDR3: TGTGCCAGCAGTCTGTCTAATTACGAGCAGTACTTC.

This clonotype was detected only a few times. The rearrangement uses TRBV12-3 or TRBV12-4 and TRBJ2-7, with D tentatively TRBD2 (6 bases). The CDR3 loop spans 13 amino acids. The ends were cut back, 6 bases at V and 3 bases at J, with 12 bases in the middle. CDR3 DNA sequence: TGTGCCAGCAGCCGGACTATCTACTACGAGCAGTACTTC. Residues: CASSRTIYYEQYF.

The CDR3 coding sequence is TGTGCCAGCAGTTTCTACCGGACAGGGTACGGGGAGCTGTTTTTT. Residues: CASSFYRTGYGELFF. The chain combines TRBV27 with TRBJ2-2; 8 bases map to TRBD1. From germline, CDR1 is MNHEY and CDR2 SMNVEV (reference sequence). Trimming at V came to 3 bases and at J to 7 bases, leaving 7 bases not matched to a gene. This CDR3 spans 15 amino acids.

The table lists this clonotype with many counts. The chain couples TRBV27 to TRBJ2-6, with TRBD2 identical over 7 bases. Germline CDR1 is MNHEY and CDR2 is SMNVEV (reference sequence). The CDR3 contains 19 residues. With 2 bases clipped from V and 0 bases from J, the junction kept 10 bases outside the gene matches. CDR3 nucleotide sequence: TGTGCCAGCAGTTTAGGGGGTATAGCGGGCAACTCTGGGGCCAACGTCCTGACTTTC. Translation gives CASSLGGIAGNSGANVLTF.

Many counts were recorded for this clonotype. The chain uses TRBV6-1 and TRBJ2-5; 13 bases match TRBD2. This CDR3 has 14 residues. The V gene end was trimmed by 6 bases and the J gene end by 7 bases; junction bases not matched to a gene: 5. Germline CDR1 MNHNS, CDR2 SASEGT. CDR3 residues: CASSGTSGNPTQYF. The CDR3 DNA reads as TGTGCCAGCAGCGGGACTAGCGGGAACCCGACCCAGTACTTC.

In its sample, this clonotype was seen once. Because the CDR3 is missing its conserved closing phenylalanine or tryptophan, this is likely a read error. The DNA is left out, because the CDR3 cannot be placed on it with certainty; the CDR3 is given as TCRdb lists it. The rearrangement links TRBV7-9 to TRBJ1-1; the DNA was not compared with TRBD1, the D call given in the table. Germline lookup yields CDR1 SEHNR and CDR2 FQNEAQ (reference sequence). From its first to its last residue, the CDR3 has 13 amino acids. The CDR3 sequence: CASSLEGGTEACV.

This clonotype was seen ten or more times. The chain joins TRBV6-1 to TRBJ1-1; perhaps TRBD1 as D (6 bases). V lost 3 bases to trimming and J lost 2 bases, with 10 bases between them. The CDR3 sequence is 14 residues long. CDR1 MNHNS and CDR2 SASEGT come from the germline V gene. As DNA, the CDR3 is TGTGCCAGCAGTGAGGGACATTCCAACACTGAAGCTTTCTTT. It encodes CASSEGHSNTEAFF.

Ten or more counts support this clonotype. CDR3 residues: CASSPITEYSPLHF. The CDR3 region has the DNA TGCGCCAGCAGCCCTATAACGGAGTATTCACCCCTCCACTTT. The chain links TRBV4-1 to TRBJ1-6; no firm D call. The germline gives CDR1 MGHRA, CDR2 YSYEKL. V lost 4 bases to trimming and J lost 8 bases, with 12 bases between them. The length of the CDR3 is 14 residues.

Points on this clonotype: The missing conserved phenylalanine or tryptophan at the end of this CDR3 makes a read error likely. The chain has TRBV11-2 and TRBJ2-7; 11 positions agree with TRBD2. Trimming cost V 9 bases and J 6 bases; bases outside gene matches: 13. This CDR3 has 15 amino acids. Germline CDR1 reads SGHAT; CDR2 reads FQNNGV. CDR3 sequence reads: CASSIQPGLAAEQYY. The CDR3 DNA reads TGTGCCAGTAGCATACAACCGGGACTAGCGGCCGAGCAGTACTAC.

There are many counts of this clonotype. The rearrangement links TRBV2 to TRBJ1-2; no clear D gene. There are 14 residues in the CDR3. The germline V gene has CDR1 SNHLY and CDR2 FYNNEI. V lost 1 base to trimming and J lost 13 bases, with 19 bases between them. Written as DNA, the CDR3 is TGTGCCAGCAGTGAAGAGGCAGGCATAATTCCGGGCACCTTC. Translation gives CASSEEAGIIPGTF.

As for this clonotype: The CDR3 ends on some other residue instead of the conserved phenylalanine or tryptophan, so this is likely a read error. The chain uses TRBV7-9 and TRBJ2-7; D is ambiguous. V was pared by 2 bases and J by 3 bases, with 8 bases between. Germline V gene sequence: CDR1 SEHNR, CDR2 FQNEAQ (reference sequence). CDR3 size: 13 residues. The chain's CDR3 is CASSLSWDYEQYC. CDR3 in DNA: TGTGCCAGCAGCTTAAGTTGGGACTACGAGCAGTACTGC.